This is a list of T cell receptor beta chains from one sample in a study of regulatory T cells in long-lasting Graves disease. Each CDR3 protein is one row after TCRdb ran MiXCR on the multiplex PCR reads. The top ten clones hold 13% of a sample with around 460,000 distinct CDR3 sequences, roughly 22% of them seen once. Sample: peripheral blood mononuclear cells (PBMCs), taken when the disease was refractory, from a patient treated with antithyroid drugs. Receptors originate from a female donor with Graves disease. CDR3s include the opening cysteine and the closing phenylalanine or tryptophan. The D gene is left open where the match is weak. For some rows the clone size is stated as once, few or many, or as a class when expanded; others skip it.

CASSYAGDGSPLHF | TGTGCCAGCAGTTACGCAGGGGATGGTTCACCCCTCCACTTT | NA | TRBV6-9 | NA | TRBJ1-6
CASSLNPRAEAFF | TGTGCCAGCAGCTTAAATCCGAGGGCTGAAGCTTTCTTT | NA | TRBV11-1 | many | TRBJ1-1
CASSSGTSALSYEQYF | TGTGCCAGCAGCTCCGGGACTAGCGCGCTCTCCTACGAGCAGTACTTC | TRBD2 | TRBV11-2 | many | TRBJ2-7
CASSYSTNTYEQYF | TGTGCCAGCAGTTACTCGACTAATACCTACGAGCAGTACTTC | NA | TRBV6-5 | many | TRBJ2-7
CASSSTVISYNEQFF | TGTGCCAGCAGCTCGACAGTGATCTCCTACAATGAGCAGTTCTTC | NA | TRBV7-2 | NA | TRBJ2-1
CAISEGAAQYF | TGTGCCATCAGTGAAGGGGCAGCGCAGTATTTT | NA | TRBV10-3 | NA | TRBJ2-3
CASSLSGASSYEQYF | TGTGCCAGCAGCTTAAGCGGGGCCAGCTCCTACGAGCAGTACTTC | TRBD2 | TRBV7-2 | many | TRBJ2-7
CAISESRGINEKLFF | TGTGCCATCAGTGAGTCCAGGGGGATCAATGAAAAACTGTTTTTT | TRBD1 | TRBV10-3 | NA | TRBJ1-4
CASKGGGLNTEAFF | TGTGCCAGCAAAGGTGGAGGTCTGAACACTGAAGCTTTCTTT | NA | TRBV7-3 | many | TRBJ1-1
CAWSVLVSGSPLHF | TGTGCCTGGAGTGTACTGGTCAGCGGTTCACCCCTCCACTTT | NA | TRBV30 | NA | TRBJ1-6
CASSLGSGSNSYEQYF | TGTGCCAGCAGCTTGGGGAGCGGATCTAACTCCTACGAGCAGTACTTC | NA | TRBV5-4 | few | TRBJ2-7
CASRLAGVTGELFF | TGTGCCAGCAGACTAGCGGGGGTGACCGGGGAGCTGTTTTTT | TRBD2 | TRBV7-3 | few | TRBJ2-2
CASSLSRVGTEAFF | TGTGCCAGCAGCTTATCCAGGGTAGGCACTGAAGCTTTCTTT | NA | TRBV7-2 | NA | TRBJ1-1
CASSLKIAGELFF | TGTGCCAGCAGCTTAAAGATCGCCGGGGAGCTGTTTTTT | NA | TRBV7-2 | NA | TRBJ2-2
CASSVEALSYEQYF | TGTGCCAGCAGCGTAGAAGCCCTCAGCTACGAGCAGTACTTC | NA | TRBV9 | NA | TRBJ2-7
CASSPQEAGLNTEAFF | TGCGCCAGCAGCCCTCAAGAGGCGGGGCTGAACACTGAAGCTTTCTTT | NA | TRBV4-1 | NA | TRBJ1-1
CASSSYVRQNTIYF | TGTGCCAGCAGCTCTTATGTCAGACAGAACACCATATATTTT | NA | TRBV11-2 | NA | TRBJ1-3
CASSLPSATYEQYF | TGCGCCAGCAGCTTGCCGTCGGCAACCTACGAGCAGTACTTC | NA | TRBV5-1 | NA | TRBJ2-7
CASSSISVRGETQYF | TGTGCCAGCAGCTCAATTAGTGTCCGTGGAGAGACCCAGTACTTC | NA | TRBV7-2 | many | TRBJ2-5
CASSLGRSGNTIYF | TGTGCCAGCAGCTTGGGCCGTTCTGGAAACACCATATATTTT | NA | TRBV7-2 | many | TRBJ1-3
CASSSPRTGGDSPLHF | TGTGCCAGCAGTTCTCCTCGGACAGGGGGCGATTCACCCCTCCACTTT | TRBD1 | TRBV6-5 | many | TRBJ1-6
CASSAPFTGSYEQYF | TGTGCCAGCAGCGCCCCCTTCACTGGCTCCTACGAGCAGTACTTC | NA | TRBV6-1 | few | TRBJ2-7
CASSQWSVQETQYF | TGTGCCAGCAGCCAATGGTCGGTCCAAGAGACCCAGTACTTC | NA | TRBV7-9 | NA | TRBJ2-5
CASSPRDRVNSGANVLTF | TGTGCCAGCAGCCCCCGGGACAGGGTAAACTCTGGGGCCAACGTCCTGACTTTC | TRBD1 | TRBV7-9 | few | TRBJ2-6
CATSTTGGRFYGYTF | TGTGCCACCAGCACCACAGGGGGCCGATTCTATGGCTACACCTTC | TRBD1 | TRBV15 | few | TRBJ1-2
CASSLGLRGTEAFF | TGTGCCAGCAGCTTGGGGCTCCGCGGTACTGAAGCTTTCTTT | NA | TRBV5-6 | NA | TRBJ1-1
CASSFGTRGLLSGNTIYF | TGTGCCAGCAGTTTTGGGACCAGGGGGTTACTCTCTGGAAACACCATATATTTT | TRBD1 | TRBV12-3/TRBV12-4 | many | TRBJ1-3
CASSLYLGAGNTGELFF | TGTGCCAGCAGTTTATATCTGGGGGCGGGAAACACCGGGGAGCTGTTTTTT | NA | TRBV12-3/TRBV12-4 | many | TRBJ2-2
CASSLPGSEQFF | TGCGCCAGCAGCTTGCCGGGGAGTGAGCAGTTCTTC | NA | TRBV5-1 | NA | TRBJ2-1
CASSSPRASGQGHSNYGYTF | TGTGCCAGCAGTTCCCCTCGGGCCTCGGGACAGGGCCACTCTAACTATGGCTACACCTTC | TRBD1 | TRBV12-3/TRBV12-4 | many | TRBJ1-2
CSAFSYRDTDTQYF | TGCAGTGCTTTCTCCTACAGGGACACAGATACGCAGTATTTT | NA | TRBV20-1 | few | TRBJ2-3
CASSVEDNSPLHF | TGTGCCAGCAGCGTAGAGGATAATTCACCCCTCCACTTT | NA | TRBV9 | NA | TRBJ1-6
CATSRRDTTGAQYF | TGTGCCACCAGCAGAAGGGACACTACGGGGGCCCAGTACTTC | NA | TRBV15 | many | TRBJ2-5
CATGGDSETQYF | TGTGCCACGGGGGGGGATTCAGAGACCCAGTACTTC | TRBD2 | TRBV7-2 | many | TRBJ2-5
CASSARYRALGTDTQYF | TGTGCCAGCAGTGCTCGTTATAGGGCCCTAGGCACAGATACGCAGTATTTT | NA | TRBV28 | NA | TRBJ2-3
CASSFTGQGAYEQYF | TGCGCCAGCAGCTTCACTGGACAGGGCGCATACGAGCAGTACTTC | TRBD1 | TRBV5-1 | NA | TRBJ2-7
CASSDSYGEAFF | TGTGCCAGCAGTGATTCATATGGTGAAGCTTTCTTT | NA | TRBV6-1 | many | TRBJ1-1
CSGGQGVYEQYF | TGCAGTGGCGGACAGGGTGTTTACGAGCAGTACTTC | TRBD1 | TRBV20-1 | NA | TRBJ2-7
CASSLVKGNEQFF | TGTGCCAGCAGCTTAGTAAAGGGAAATGAGCAGTTCTTC | NA | TRBV11-2 | few | TRBJ2-1
CASSTPGFQETQYF | TGTGCCAGTAGTACCCCGGGTTTCCAAGAGACCCAGTACTTC | NA | TRBV19 | few | TRBJ2-5
CASSRSTGFPYNEQFF | TGTGCCAGCAGCCGAAGCACAGGGTTCCCCTACAATGAGCAGTTCTTC | NA | TRBV6-2/TRBV6-3 | few | TRBJ2-1
CASSLEAETSTEAFF | TGCGCCAGCAGCTTGGAGGCAGAGACGAGCACTGAAGCTTTCTTT | NA | TRBV5-1 | NA | TRBJ1-1
CASSTTGPETQYF | TGTGCCAGTAGTACGACAGGCCCAGAGACCCAGTACTTC | NA | TRBV19 | NA | TRBJ2-5
CAITDTLEGGGYTF | TGTGCCATCACCGATACCCTCGAGGGTGGTGGCTACACCTTC | NA | TRBV10-3 | few | TRBJ1-2
CAWTRTSGSLEQYF | TGTGCCTGGACCCGGACTAGCGGGAGTCTCGAGCAGTACTTC | TRBD2 | TRBV30 | NA | TRBJ2-7
CASGLDEQFF | TGTGCCAGCGGTCTCGATGAGCAGTTCTTC | NA | TRBV7-9 | NA | TRBJ2-1
CASSPLSYSNQPQHF | TGTGCCAGTAGTCCGTTATCATATAGCAATCAGCCCCAGCATTTT | NA | TRBV19 | many | TRBJ1-5
CASTRQVGGTQYF | TGTGCCAGTACGCGGCAGGTTGGGGGGACCCAGTACTTC | NA | TRBV19 | NA | TRBJ2-5
CASSLDGDGTGGKYNEQFF | TGTGCCAGCAGCTTAGATGGGGACGGGACAGGGGGCAAGTACAATGAGCAGTTCTTC | TRBD1 | TRBV11-2 | NA | TRBJ2-1
CASSTTGRGPGELFF | TGTGCCAGTAGTACCACTGGACGGGGGCCCGGGGAGCTGTTTTTT | NA | TRBV19 | few | TRBJ2-2
CASSLTGTGGHF | TGTGCCAGCAGTTTAACCGGGACAGGGGGTCATTTT | TRBD1 | TRBV28 | many | TRBJ1-5
CASSHPPLGHGWGETQYF | TGTGCCAGCAGCCACCCCCCCTTGGGGCACGGCTGGGGAGAGACCCAGTACTTC | NA | TRBV3-1 | NA | TRBJ2-5
CASSKGTQETQYF | TGTGCCAGCTCAAAGGGCACCCAAGAGACCCAGTACTTC | NA | TRBV18 | many | TRBJ2-5
CASSPTGTATYEQYF | TGTGCCAGCAGCCCTACGGGCACAGCCACCTACGAGCAGTACTTC | NA | TRBV6-1 | many | TRBJ2-7
CASSLEGSGTEAFF | TGTGCCAGCAGCTTAGAGGGATCGGGCACTGAAGCTTTCTTT | NA | TRBV7-9 | many | TRBJ1-1